This section outlines one T cell receptor (beta chain) sequence together with its context. Its antigen is as yet unknown. The CDR3 extends over 13 amino acids. V dropped 1 base and J dropped 8 bases, with 11 bases sitting between them. Germline CDR1 and CDR2: SEHNR and FQNEAQ (reference sequence). These data come from a study of T cells in Graves' hyperthyroidism and ophthalmopathy. Diagnostic assessment was based on clinical symptoms, serum thyroxine and TRAb, thyroid ultrasound and orbital computed tomography. Overall study findings and caveats: In blood, most of the thyroid clonotypes expanded above 0.001 were also present.

TCR beta CDR3 regions were amplified from RNA transcripts. An initial round of RT-PCR targeting the TCR CDR3 relied on the HTBI primer set. TCRdb processed the multiplex PCR reads anew with MiXCR; each CDR3 protein has one entry. In the table there are 600,000 to 700,000 distinct CDR3 sequences, over 40% of which are singletons. The sample was peripheral blood or thyroid tissue (not recorded which). The rearrangement joins TRBV7-9 to TRBJ1-2; D possibly corresponds to TRBD1 (5 bases). This receptor was identified in an adult man with Graves' disease, either hyperthyroidism or ophthalmopathy (not recorded which). CDR3 DNA: TGTGCCAGCAGCTTAGTTGGAGGGGAAGGCTACACCTTC. Its protein is CASSLVGGEGYTF.